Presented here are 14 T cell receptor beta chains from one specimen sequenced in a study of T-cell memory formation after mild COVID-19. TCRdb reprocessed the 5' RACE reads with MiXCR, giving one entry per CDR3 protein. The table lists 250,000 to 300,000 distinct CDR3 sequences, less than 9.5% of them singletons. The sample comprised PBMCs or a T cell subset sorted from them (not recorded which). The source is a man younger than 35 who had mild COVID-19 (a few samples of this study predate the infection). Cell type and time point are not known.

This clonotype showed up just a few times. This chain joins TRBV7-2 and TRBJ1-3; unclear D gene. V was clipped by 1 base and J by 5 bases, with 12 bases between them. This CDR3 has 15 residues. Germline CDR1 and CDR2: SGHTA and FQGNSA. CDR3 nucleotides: TGTGCCAGCAGCTTAGTGGCCACCCCGCGAAACACCATATATTTT. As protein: CASSLVATPRNTIYF. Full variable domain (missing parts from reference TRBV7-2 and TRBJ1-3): GAGVSQSPSNKVTEKGKDVELRCDPISGHTALYWYRQSLGQGLEFLIYFQGNSAPDKSGLPSDRFSAERTGGSVSTLTIQRTQQEDSAVYLCASSLVATPRNTIYFGEGSWLTVV.

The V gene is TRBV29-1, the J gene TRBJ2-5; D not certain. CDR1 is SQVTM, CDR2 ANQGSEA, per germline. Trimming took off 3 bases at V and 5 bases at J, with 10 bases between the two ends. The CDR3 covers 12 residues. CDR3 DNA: TGCAGCGTTGATTTGGTGCCGGAGACCCAGTACTTC. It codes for CSVDLVPETQYF.

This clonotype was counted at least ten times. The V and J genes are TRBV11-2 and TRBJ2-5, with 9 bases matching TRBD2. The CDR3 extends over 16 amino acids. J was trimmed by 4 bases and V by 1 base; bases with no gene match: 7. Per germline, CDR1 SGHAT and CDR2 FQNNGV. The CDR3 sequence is CASSLGGRGGVETQYF. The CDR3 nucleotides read TGTGCCAGCAGCTTAGGAGGGCGGGGGGGCGTAGAGACCCAGTACTTC.

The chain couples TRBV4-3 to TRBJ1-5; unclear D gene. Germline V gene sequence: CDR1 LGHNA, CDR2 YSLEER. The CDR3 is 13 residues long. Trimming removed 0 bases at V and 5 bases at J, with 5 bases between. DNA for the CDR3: TGCGCCAGCAGCCAAGAAGCCGATCAGCCCCAGCATTTT. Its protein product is CASSQEADQPQHF.

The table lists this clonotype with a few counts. CDR3 in amino acids: CASSQDPQAETQYF. The DNA for the CDR3 is TGCGCCAGCAGCCAAGATCCCCAGGCAGAGACCCAGTACTTC. The chain carries TRBV4-1 and TRBJ2-5; D is uncertain. CDR1 and CDR2 from the germline V gene are MGHRA and YSYEKL. This CDR3 spans 14 amino acids. The V end was cut by 0 bases, the J end by 4 bases, with 9 bases between.

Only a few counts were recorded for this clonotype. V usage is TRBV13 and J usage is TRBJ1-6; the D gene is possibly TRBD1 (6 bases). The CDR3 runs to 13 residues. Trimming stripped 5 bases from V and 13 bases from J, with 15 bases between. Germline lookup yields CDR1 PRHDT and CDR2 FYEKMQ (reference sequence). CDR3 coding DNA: TGTGCCAGCAGCCTGACAGGTCCGAGTCCCCTCCACTTT. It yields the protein CASSLTGPSPLHF.

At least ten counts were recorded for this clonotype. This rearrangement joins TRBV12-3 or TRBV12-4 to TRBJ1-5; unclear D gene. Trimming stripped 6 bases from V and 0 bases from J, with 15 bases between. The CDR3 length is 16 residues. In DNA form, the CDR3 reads TGTGCCAGCAGAACTTCGACTGGGGTTAGCAATCAGCCCCAGCATTTT. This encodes CASRTSTGVSNQPQHF.

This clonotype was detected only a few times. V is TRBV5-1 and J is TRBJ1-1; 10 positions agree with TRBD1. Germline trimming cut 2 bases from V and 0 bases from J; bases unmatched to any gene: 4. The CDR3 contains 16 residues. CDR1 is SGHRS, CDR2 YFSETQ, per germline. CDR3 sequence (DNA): TGCGCCAGCAGCTTAGGACAGGGGGGTATGAACACTGAAGCTTTCTTT. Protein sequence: CASSLGQGGMNTEAFF.

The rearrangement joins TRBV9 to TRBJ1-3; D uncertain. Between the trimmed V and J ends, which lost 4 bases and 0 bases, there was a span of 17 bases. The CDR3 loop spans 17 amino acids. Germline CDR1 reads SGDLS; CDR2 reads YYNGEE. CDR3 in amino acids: CASSPLDRTYSGNTIYF. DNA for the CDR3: TGTGCCAGCAGCCCCCTTGACCGGACTTACTCTGGAAACACCATATATTTT.

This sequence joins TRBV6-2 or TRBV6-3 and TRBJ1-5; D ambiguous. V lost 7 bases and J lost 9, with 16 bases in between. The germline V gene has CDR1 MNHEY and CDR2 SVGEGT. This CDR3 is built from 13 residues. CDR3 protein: CASTEGSLRPQHF. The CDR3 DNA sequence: TGTGCCAGCACCGAGGGCTCTCTCCGGCCCCAGCATTTT.

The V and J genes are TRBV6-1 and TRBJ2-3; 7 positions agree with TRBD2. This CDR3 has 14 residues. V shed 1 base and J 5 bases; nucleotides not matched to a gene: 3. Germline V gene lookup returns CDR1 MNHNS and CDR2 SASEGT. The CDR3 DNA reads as TGTGCCAGCAGTGAAGTGGGGGGGGGAGATACGCAGTATTTT. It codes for CASSEVGGGDTQYF.

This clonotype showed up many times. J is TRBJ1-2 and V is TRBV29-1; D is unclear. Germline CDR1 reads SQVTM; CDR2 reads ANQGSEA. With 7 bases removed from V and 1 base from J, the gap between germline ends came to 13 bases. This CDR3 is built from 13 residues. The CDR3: CSGQQDGNYGYTF. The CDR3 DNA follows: TGCAGCGGTCAGCAGGATGGTAACTATGGCTACACCTTC.

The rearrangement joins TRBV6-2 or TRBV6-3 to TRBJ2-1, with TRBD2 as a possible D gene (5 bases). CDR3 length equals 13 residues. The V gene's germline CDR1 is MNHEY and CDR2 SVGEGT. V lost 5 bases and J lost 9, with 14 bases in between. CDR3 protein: CASSPRDIGEQFF. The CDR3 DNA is TGTGCCAGCAGTCCACGGGATATTGGTGAGCAGTTCTTC.

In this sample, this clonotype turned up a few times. The chain's CDR3 is CASSPSAGGRLIPDTQYF. Here the CDR3 DNA reads TGTGCCAGCAGCCCAAGCGCGGGGGGGCGTTTAATCCCAGATACGCAGTATTTT. V and J are TRBV7-3 and TRBJ2-3; 9 bases line up with TRBD2. Germline V gene sequence: CDR1 SGHTA, CDR2 FQGTGA. This CDR3 spans 18 amino acids. V dropped 5 bases and J dropped 4; count of bases not matched to a gene: 16.